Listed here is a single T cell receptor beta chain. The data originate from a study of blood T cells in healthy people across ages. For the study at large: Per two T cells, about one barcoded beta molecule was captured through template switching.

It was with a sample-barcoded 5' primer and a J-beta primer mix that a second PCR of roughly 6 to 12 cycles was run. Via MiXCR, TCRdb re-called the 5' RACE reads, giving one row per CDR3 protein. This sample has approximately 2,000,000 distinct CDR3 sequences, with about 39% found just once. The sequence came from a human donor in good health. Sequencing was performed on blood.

In nucleotides, the CDR3 is TGCAGTGCTTACGACGAGCGCTCCTACAATGAGCAGTTCTTC. It translates to CSAYDERSYNEQFF. V usage is TRBV20-1 and J usage is TRBJ2-1, with no clear D. Trimming stripped 5 bases from V and 0 bases from J, with 11 bases between. The CDR3 loop spans 14 amino acids. CDR1 is DFQATT, CDR2 SNEGSKA, per germline (reference sequence).